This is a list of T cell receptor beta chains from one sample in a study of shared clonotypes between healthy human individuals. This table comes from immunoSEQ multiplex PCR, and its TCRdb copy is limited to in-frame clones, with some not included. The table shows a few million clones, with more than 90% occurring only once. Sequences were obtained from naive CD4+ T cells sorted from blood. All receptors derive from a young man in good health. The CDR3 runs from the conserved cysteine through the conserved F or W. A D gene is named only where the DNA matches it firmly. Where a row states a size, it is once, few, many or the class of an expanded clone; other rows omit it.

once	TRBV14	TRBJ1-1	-	CASSLSGGDTEAFF	TGTGCCAGCAGCCTCAGCGGGGGGGATACTGAAGCTTTCTTT
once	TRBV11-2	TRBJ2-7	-	CASSFLQGGEQYF	TGTGCCAGCAGCTTTCTACAGGGAGGCGAGCAGTACTTC
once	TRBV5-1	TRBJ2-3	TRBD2	CASSLASHRVGGAYTDTQYF	TGCGCCAGCAGCTTGGCCTCTCACCGAGTCGGGGGGGCTTACACAGATACGCAGTATTTT
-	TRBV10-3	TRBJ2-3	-	CAISENRNTDTQYF	TGTGCCATCAGTGAGAACAGAAACACAGATACGCAGTATTTT
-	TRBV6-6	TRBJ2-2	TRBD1	CASSRGLTGVAGELFF	TGTGCCAGCAGTAGAGGACTTACAGGGGTGGCGGGGGAGCTGTTTTTT
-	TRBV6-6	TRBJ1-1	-	CASSTTLRGTEAFF	TGTGCCAGCAGCACAACTCTAAGGGGGACTGAAGCTTTCTTT
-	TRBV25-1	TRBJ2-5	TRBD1	CASSAGQGFGETQYF	TGTGCCAGCAGTGCAGGACAGGGCTTTGGAGAGACCCAGTACTTC
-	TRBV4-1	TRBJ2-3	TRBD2	CASSPTGGGRGTDTQYF	TGCGCCAGCAGCCCCACGGGCGGGGGGCGGGGGACAGATACGCAGTATTTT
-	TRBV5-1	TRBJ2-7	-	CASSPSSYEQYF	TGCGCCAGCAGCCCCAGCTCCTACGAGCAGTACTTC
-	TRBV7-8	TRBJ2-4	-	CASSFSGYGNIQYF	TGTGCCAGCAGCTTCTCCGGATATGGGAACATTCAGTACTTC
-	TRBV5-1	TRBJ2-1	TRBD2	CASSLNPTSAIPSSYNEQFF	TGCGCCAGCAGCTTAAACCCCACTAGCGCGATACCCAGCTCCTACAATGAGCAGTTCTTC
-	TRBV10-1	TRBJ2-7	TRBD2	CASSERRGSSYEQYF	TGCGCCAGCAGTGAGAGGCGGGGGAGCTCCTACGAGCAGTACTTC
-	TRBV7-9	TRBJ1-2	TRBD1	CASDRQGEFGYTF	TGTGCCAGTGATCGACAGGGGGAATTTGGCTACACCTTC
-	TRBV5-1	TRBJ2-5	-	CASSWTAQETQYF	TGCGCCAGCAGCTGGACAGCCCAAGAGACCCAGTACTTC
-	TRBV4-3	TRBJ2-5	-	CASSPQIQETQYF	TGCGCCAGCAGCCCCCAAATCCAAGAGACCCAGTACTTC
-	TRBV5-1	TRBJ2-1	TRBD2	CASSLNAGANEQFF	TGCGCCAGCAGCCTTAATGCGGGAGCCAATGAGCAGTTCTTC